This T cell receptor beta chain is from a study of patients and donors after allogeneic stem cell transplantation (dated by TCRdb to between 2020 and 2021). The table lists this clonotype with many counts. The antigen this receptor binds is unknown. No base qualities exist here, and no much larger clone lies one base off it. Libraries came from RT-PCR. Sequencing was performed on a NextSeq 550. TCRdb took the public reads, trimmed them with fastp at Q25, ran MiXCR for clone calling and kept in-frame beta chains. When rows share a CDR3 protein, they turn into one entry using the most common DNA and genes. Here the sample has 7,500 or so distinct CDR3 sequences; around 10% occur a single time. The top ten clones comprise about half of the sample. Via the germline V gene, CDR1 is MNHEY and CDR2 SVGAGI. V is cut by 6 bases and J by 3 bases, and the space between the germline ends is 14 bases. The CDR3 goes from the cysteine to the phenylalanine over 14 residues. Only the CDR3 DNA is retained, 42 bases long and in frame from the first base.

The sequence links TRBV6-5 to TRBJ1-1, with no D gene named confidently. This TCR was sampled from a human donor who was either an allogeneic HSCT recipient or a stem cell or donor lymphocyte infusion donor (not recorded which). It is not recorded whose cells these are; they may come from a transplant donor. What was sequenced was blood, either unsorted or a sorted T cell fraction (not recorded which). The CDR3 has the sequence CASSLETGYTEAFF. The nucleotide sequence reads as follows: TGTGCCAGCAGCCTTGAGACGGGTTACACTGAAGCTTTCTTT.